The 19 T cell receptor beta chains in this list originate from one sample, sequenced in a study of T cell responses to AZD1222 COVID-19 vaccine (dated by TCRdb to the early 2020s). This specimen's time point label, per the study, means: about 28 days (+/-7) after the second vaccine dose. The library was obtained by the immunoSEQ multiplex PCR assay. The table comes from immuneACCESS by way of TCRdb, which keeps in-frame sequences with V and J called. Part of the clones is missing from these tables; in studies checked, under half for an unresolved V gene and the rest for unknown reasons. This sample has over 140,000 clones in its table, and 85% to 95% of those were observed once. The biggest ten clones account for approximately 3.8% of the sample. The sample here was peripheral blood, taken 28 days after the second AZD1222 dose. The receptors originated from an adult who received the AZD1222 COVID-19 vaccine.

This chain uses TRBV7-9 with TRBJ2-1; TRBD2 is a possible D gene (6 bases). The CDR3 contains 14 residues. V lost 4 bases and J lost 7, with 14 bases in between. Germline V gene data show CDR1 as SEHNR and CDR2 as FQNEAQ (reference sequence). CDR3 sequence reads: CASSSRDSSNEQFF. The CDR3 DNA follows: TGTGCCAGCAGCTCCCGGGACTCTTCTAATGAGCAGTTCTTC.

This chain links TRBV6-5 with TRBJ1-2, with D possibly being TRBD1 (6 bases). The CDR3 is 14 residues long. Deletions cut 3 bases from V and 3 bases from J, with 11 bases between. Per the germline V gene, CDR1 is MNHEY and CDR2 is SVGAGI. In DNA form, the CDR3 reads TGTGCCAGCAGTTATTATAGGGGGGACTATGGCTACACCTTC. It yields the protein CASSYYRGDYGYTF.

V and J are TRBV13 and TRBJ2-1; D unresolved. The CDR3 has 14 residues. V was pared by 2 bases and J by 0 bases, with 5 bases between. CDR1 is PRHDT, CDR2 FYEKMQ, per germline (reference sequence). The CDR3 sequence: CASSLFGSYNEQFF. In DNA, the CDR3 is TGTGCCAGCAGCTTATTTGGCTCCTACAATGAGCAGTTCTTC.

This clone has just one count. The chain couples TRBV12-1 to TRBJ2-7; the table gives TRBD1 as D, unverified against the DNA. TRBV12-1 is designated a pseudogene. CDR3 length equals 17 residues. For the CDR3, the DNA is TGTGCCAGCAGCACCCGGGTTAGTAGGACAGGGCATCTCGAGCAGTACTTC. This codes for CASSTRVSRTGHLEQYF.

Only a few counts were recorded for this clone. The chain carries TRBV29-1 and TRBJ1-4; TRBD1 matches at 9 bases. The CDR3 is made up of 14 amino acids. The V gene's germline CDR1 is SQVTM and CDR2 ANQGSEA. With V trimmed by 4 bases and J by 8 bases, 8 bases remained unmatched. The CDR3 region is CSVGSQGAGEKLFF. The CDR3 nucleotides are TGCAGCGTTGGATCACAGGGGGCAGGCGAAAAACTGTTTTTT.

The gene calls are TRBV12-3 or TRBV12-4 and TRBJ1-6, with D unclear. This CDR3 comprises 11 residues. V was pared by 3 bases and J by 16 bases, with 10 bases between. CDR3 nucleotides: TGTGCCAGCAGTTTTCAAACAAAACTCCACTTT. As protein: CASSFQTKLHF.

J is TRBJ2-1 and V is TRBV7-2; TRBD2 matches 14 bases. The CDR3 consists of 15 residues. J gave up 9 bases and V 3 bases, and 4 bases lay outside the gene matches. Germline V gene sequence: CDR1 SGHTA, CDR2 FQGNSA. CDR3 region: CASSFGTSGSTEQFF. The CDR3 DNA is TGTGCCAGCAGCTTCGGGACTAGCGGGAGTACTGAGCAGTTCTTC.

The chain couples TRBV4-2 to TRBJ2-2; the D gene is possibly TRBD2 (6 bases). Trimming stripped 0 bases from V and 7 bases from J, with 15 bases between. The CDR3 runs to 16 residues. Germline V CDR1 and CDR2: LGHNA, YNFKEQ. CDR3 amino acids: CASSQDTPTRGGELFF. In DNA, the CDR3 is TGTGCCAGCAGCCAAGATACTCCCACGCGGGGCGGGGAGCTGTTTTTT.

The chain couples TRBV6-5 to TRBJ1-1, with 7 positions matching TRBD1. CDR3 size: 14 residues. Germline V CDR1 and CDR2: MNHEY, SVGAGI. V lost 2 bases to trimming and J lost 5 bases; unmatched junction nucleotides: 5. The CDR3 DNA follows: TGTGCCAGCAGTTACGACAGGGCGAGGACTGAAGCTTTCTTT. This sequence encodes CASSYDRARTEAFF.

The J gene is TRBJ1-2, the V gene TRBV28, with D tentatively TRBD1 (5 bases). The germline gives CDR1 MDHEN, CDR2 SYDVKM. There are 15 residues in the CDR3. V was pared by 4 bases and J by 8 bases, with 20 bases between. The CDR3 loop is CASSSPGTPGGGYTF. CDR3 nucleotides: TGTGCCAGCAGTTCACCCGGGACCCCAGGAGGAGGCTACACCTTC.

The chain is built from TRBV29-1 and TRBJ1-2; 9 bases line up with TRBD1. From germline, CDR1 is SQVTM and CDR2 ANQGSEA. This CDR3 contains 13 residues. V lost 4 bases and J lost 5; bases outside the gene matches: 5. The CDR3, as DNA: TGCAGCGTTGTAGGGACAGGGATGTATGGCTACACCTTC. This codes for CSVVGTGMYGYTF.

This sequence joins TRBV6-5 and TRBJ1-3; D not resolved. The CDR3 has 12 residues. The V end lost 7 bases, the J end lost 4 bases, and 8 bases lay between the germline ends. Germline V lookup: CDR1 MNHEY, CDR2 SVGAGI. The CDR3 DNA is TGTGCCAGCAAGGGTAGCGGAAACACCATATATTTT. Translating it yields CASKGSGNTIYF.

This clone is a singleton in its sample. The genes are TRBV30 and TRBJ2-3; a weak D match, TRBD1 (5 bases). This CDR3 region has 16 residues. Germline lookup yields CDR1 GTSNPN and CDR2 SVGIG (reference sequence). The V end was cut by 6 bases, the J end by 6 bases, with 25 bases between. The CDR3 reads CACIYLDRTAGDTQYF. CDR3 sequence (DNA): TGTGCCTGCATATATTTAGACAGAACCGCTGGTGATACGCAGTATTTT.

V gene TRBV5-4 combines with J gene TRBJ2-4, with D maybe TRBD2 (5 bases). Germline CDR1 reads SGHNT; CDR2 reads YYREEE (reference sequence). The CDR3 runs to 14 residues. The V end lost 3 bases, the J end lost 6 bases, and 13 bases lay between the germline ends. The CDR3 region is CASSSPEGGNIQYF. For the CDR3, the DNA is TGTGCCAGCAGCTCCCCCGAGGGCGGAAACATTCAGTACTTC.

This clone was detected only a few times. The chain's CDR3 is CASAGDNQPQHF. CDR3 bases: TGTGCCAGTGCAGGGGACAATCAGCCCCAGCATTTT. This chain connects TRBV19 to TRBJ1-5; TRBD1 is a possible D gene (6 bases). This CDR3 has 12 amino acids. V was pared by 8 bases and J by 3 bases, with 8 bases between. Germline V gene data show CDR1 as LNHDA and CDR2 as SQIVND (reference sequence).

The J gene is TRBJ2-5, the V gene TRBV3-1 (or the pseudogene TRBV3-2), with 7 bases that match TRBD1. Germline V gene sequence: CDR1 LGHDT, CDR2 YNNKEL (reference sequence). This CDR3 region has 16 residues. The V gene end was trimmed by 4 bases and the J gene end by 4 bases; junction bases not matched to a gene: 12. DNA of the CDR3: TGTGCCAGCAGCCTAGGTCCAACAGGGGTAGGAGAGACCCAGTACTTC. It translates to CASSLGPTGVGETQYF.

As concerns this clone: Additional DNA sequences in this sample encode the identical CDR3. This chain joins TRBV11-2 and TRBJ2-1; TRBD1 agrees at 9 bases. The CDR3 has 15 amino acids. In germline, CDR1 is SGHAT, CDR2 FQNNGV. With V trimmed by 9 bases and J by 7 bases, 13 bases remained unmatched. The CDR3 spells CASSKQGAFENEQFF. CDR3 nucleotides: TGTGCCAGTAGCAAACAGGGGGCGTTTGAAAATGAGCAGTTCTTC. Full variable domain (missing parts from reference TRBV11-2 and TRBJ2-1): EAGVAQSPRYKIIEKRQSVAFWCNPISGHATLYWYQQILGQGPKLLIQFQNNGVVDDSQLPKDRFSAERLKGVDSTLKIQPAKLEDSAVYLCASSKQGAFENEQFFGPGTRLTVL.

The chain carries TRBV29-1 and TRBJ2-1; 9 nucleotides match TRBD2. Germline values: CDR1 SQVTM, CDR2 ANQGSEA. Trimming took 4 bases from V and 4 from J; bases not matched to a gene: 2. This CDR3 is built from 13 residues. In nucleotides, the CDR3 is TGCAGCGTTGCGACTAGCGGATACAATGAGCAGTTCTTC. Translating gives CSVATSGYNEQFF.

The chain joins TRBV7-6 to TRBJ2-2, with 12 bases aligning to TRBD2. J gave up 0 bases and V 4 bases, and 0 bases lay outside the gene matches. The germline V gene encodes CDR1 SGHVS and CDR2 FNYEAQ. The CDR3 consists of 16 residues. CDR3 nucleotides: TGTGCCAGCAGCTCTAGCGGGAGGGCGAACACCGGGGAGCTGTTTTTT. Its protein is CASSSSGRANTGELFF.